This T cell receptor (beta chain) was sequenced during a study of blood T cell repertoires in COVID-19. Across the whole study: COVID-19 samples, acute and convalescent, were from the United States, Italy and Spain. T cells, B-cell-depleted T cells, or PBMCs provided the cDNA or gDNA that served as material.

The CDR3 covers 14 residues. CDR1 is SGHVS, CDR2 FNYEAQ, per germline. Unmatched junction bases numbered 7, after V lost 2 bases and J lost 10 bases. The assay was immunoSEQ multiplex PCR, and TCRdb's table has in-frame clones only and misses some. The table records 210,000 or so clones, less than 85% of them present only once. During active infection, Seattle patients enrolled and were then monitored through disease. This sequence originates from a woman at least 80 years old with COVID-19, enrolled during active disease. Specimen: peripheral blood. The chain has TRBV7-6 and TRBJ1-4; TRBD1 aligns across 7 bases. The CDR3 DNA is TGTGCCAGCAGCTTAACGGAGCCAGGGGGAAAACTGTTTTTT. Translated: CASSLTEPGGKLFF.